The entry below gives a single T cell receptor beta chain sequence along with its context. This sample is part of a study of blood T cell repertoires in COVID-19. Study-wide context: The cDNA or gDNA used as material had been derived from T cells, B-cell-depleted T cells, or PBMCs.

During active infection, Seattle patients enrolled and were then monitored through disease. After removal of 7 bases from V and 7 bases from J, the junction contained 16 bases not matched to a gene. There are 16 residues in the CDR3. The V gene's germline CDR1 is LNHDA and CDR2 SQIVND (reference sequence). Sequencing used immunoSEQ multiplex PCR; TCRdb keeps in-frame clones, though not all of them. Of around 270,000 clones listed, more than 75% are singletons. This chain joins TRBV19 and TRBJ2-1, with 7 bases that match TRBD2. Sequenced: peripheral blood. This TCR was recovered from a woman in her sixties with COVID-19, enrolled during active disease. CDR3 bases: TGTGCCAGTAAGGGTAGCGGGTTGGGGCTTTTGAATGAGCAGTTCTTC. It encodes CASKGSGLGLLNEQFF.